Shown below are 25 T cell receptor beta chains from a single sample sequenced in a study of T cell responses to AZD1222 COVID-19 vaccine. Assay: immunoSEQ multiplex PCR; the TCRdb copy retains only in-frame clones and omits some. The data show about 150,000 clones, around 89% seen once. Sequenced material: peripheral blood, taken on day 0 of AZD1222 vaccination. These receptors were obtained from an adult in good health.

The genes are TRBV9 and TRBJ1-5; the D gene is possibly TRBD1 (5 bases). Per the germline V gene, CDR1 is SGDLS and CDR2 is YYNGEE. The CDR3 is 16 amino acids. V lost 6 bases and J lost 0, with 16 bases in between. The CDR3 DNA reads TGTGCCAGCACCCCAAAGGGGAGTTATAGCAATCAGCCCCAGCATTTT. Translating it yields CASTPKGSYSNQPQHF.

In DNA, the CDR3 is TGTGCCAGCTCGACAGGGGACGACGGGGCCACCTACAATGAGCAGTTCTTC. Protein sequence: CASSTGDDGATYNEQFF. The rearrangement links TRBV21-1 to TRBJ2-1; the table assigns TRBD1, which was not confirmed against the DNA. TRBV21-1 is noted as a pseudogene. The CDR3 loop spans 17 amino acids.

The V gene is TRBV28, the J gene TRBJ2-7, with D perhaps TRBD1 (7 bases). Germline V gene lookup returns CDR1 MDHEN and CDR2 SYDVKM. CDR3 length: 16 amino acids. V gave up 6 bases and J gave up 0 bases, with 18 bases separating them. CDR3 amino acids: CASSPWTRGDSYEQYF. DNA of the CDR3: TGTGCCAGCAGCCCCTGGACCAGGGGGGACTCCTACGAGCAGTACTTC. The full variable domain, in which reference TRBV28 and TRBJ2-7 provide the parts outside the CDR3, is DVKVTQSSRYLVKRTGEKVFLECVQDMDHENMFWYRQDPGLGLRLIYFSYDVKMKEKGDIPEGYSVSREKKERFSLILESASTNQTSMYLCASSPWTRGDSYEQYFGPGTRLTVT.

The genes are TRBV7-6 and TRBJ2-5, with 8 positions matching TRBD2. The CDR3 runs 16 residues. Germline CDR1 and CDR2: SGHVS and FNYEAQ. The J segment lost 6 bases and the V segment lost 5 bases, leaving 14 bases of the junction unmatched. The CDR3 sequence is CASSRGVRTSWQTQYF. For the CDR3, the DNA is TGTGCCAGCAGCCGAGGGGTCCGGACTAGCTGGCAGACCCAGTACTTC.

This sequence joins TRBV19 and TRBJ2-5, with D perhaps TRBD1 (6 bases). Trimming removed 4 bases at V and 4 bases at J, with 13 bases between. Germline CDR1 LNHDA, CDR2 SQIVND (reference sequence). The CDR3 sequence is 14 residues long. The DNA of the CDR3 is TGTGCCAGTAGTACCCAGGGGTTGCGAGAGACCCAGTACTTC. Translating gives CASSTQGLRETQYF.

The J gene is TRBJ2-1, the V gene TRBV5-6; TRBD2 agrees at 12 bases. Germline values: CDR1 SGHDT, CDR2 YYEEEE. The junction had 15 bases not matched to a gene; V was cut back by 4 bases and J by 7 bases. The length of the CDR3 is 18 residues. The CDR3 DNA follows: TGTGCCAGCAGCCGCCCACCACGGACTAGCGGGGAAGTGAATGAGCAGTTCTTC. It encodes CASSRPPRTSGEVNEQFF. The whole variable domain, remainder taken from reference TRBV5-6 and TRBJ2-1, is DAGVTQSPTHLIKTRGQQVTLRCSPKSGHDTVSWYQQALGQGPQFIFQYYEEEERQRGNFPDRFSGHQFPNYSSELNVNALLLGDSALYLCASSRPPRTSGEVNEQFFGPGTRLTVL.

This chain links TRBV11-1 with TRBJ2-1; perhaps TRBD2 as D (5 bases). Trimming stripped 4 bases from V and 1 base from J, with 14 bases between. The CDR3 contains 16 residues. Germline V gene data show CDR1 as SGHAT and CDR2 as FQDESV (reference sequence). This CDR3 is CASSSLRGDSYNEQFF. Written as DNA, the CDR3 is TGTGCCAGCAGCTCCCTTCGGGGAGATTCCTACAATGAGCAGTTCTTC.

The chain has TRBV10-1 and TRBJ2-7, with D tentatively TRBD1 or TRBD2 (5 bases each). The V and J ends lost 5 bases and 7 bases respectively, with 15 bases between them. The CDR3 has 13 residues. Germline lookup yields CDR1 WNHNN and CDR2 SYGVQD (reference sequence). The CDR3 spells CASSRDGAGEQYF. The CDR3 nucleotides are TGCGCCAGCAGTCGCGACGGGGCCGGGGAGCAGTACTTC.

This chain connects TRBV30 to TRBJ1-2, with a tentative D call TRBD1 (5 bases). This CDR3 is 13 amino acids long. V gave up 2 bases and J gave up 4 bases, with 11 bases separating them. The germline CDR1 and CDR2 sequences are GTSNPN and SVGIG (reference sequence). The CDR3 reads CAWSPWGGYGYTF. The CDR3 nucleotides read TGTGCCTGGAGTCCCTGGGGGGGCTATGGCTACACCTTC. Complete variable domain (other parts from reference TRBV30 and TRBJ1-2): SQTIHQWPATLVQPVGSPLSLECTVEGTSNPNLYWYRQAAGRGLQLLFYSVGIGQISSEVPQNLSASRPQDRQFILSSKKLLLSDSGFYLCAWSPWGGYGYTFGSGTRLTVV.

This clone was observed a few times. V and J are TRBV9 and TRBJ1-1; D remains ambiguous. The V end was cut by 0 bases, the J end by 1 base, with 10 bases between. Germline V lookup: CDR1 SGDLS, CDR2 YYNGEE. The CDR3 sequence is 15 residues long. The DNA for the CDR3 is TGTGCCAGCAGCGTAGTGCCCGATCAGAACACTGAAGCTTTCTTT. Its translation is CASSVVPDQNTEAFF.

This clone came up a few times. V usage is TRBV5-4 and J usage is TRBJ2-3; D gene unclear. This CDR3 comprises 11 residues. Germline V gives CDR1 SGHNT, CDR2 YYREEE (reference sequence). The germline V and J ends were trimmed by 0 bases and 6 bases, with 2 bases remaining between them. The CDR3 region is CASSLEDTQYF. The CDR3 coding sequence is TGTGCCAGCAGCTTGGAGGATACGCAGTATTTT.

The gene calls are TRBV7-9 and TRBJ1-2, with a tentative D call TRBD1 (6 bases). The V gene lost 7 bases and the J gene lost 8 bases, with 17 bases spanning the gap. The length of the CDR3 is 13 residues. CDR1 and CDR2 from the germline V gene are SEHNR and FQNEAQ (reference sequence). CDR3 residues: CASTPSNDRGYTF. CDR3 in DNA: TGTGCCAGCACCCCCTCTAACGACAGGGGCTACACCTTC.

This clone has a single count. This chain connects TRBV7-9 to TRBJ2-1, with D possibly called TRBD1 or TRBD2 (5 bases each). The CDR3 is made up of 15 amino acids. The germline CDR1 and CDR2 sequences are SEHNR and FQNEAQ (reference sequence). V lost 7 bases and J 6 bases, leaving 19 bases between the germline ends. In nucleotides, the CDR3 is TGTGCCAGCACCCTTACGCCAGGGAGATTCAATGAGCAGTTCTTC. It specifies CASTLTPGRFNEQFF.

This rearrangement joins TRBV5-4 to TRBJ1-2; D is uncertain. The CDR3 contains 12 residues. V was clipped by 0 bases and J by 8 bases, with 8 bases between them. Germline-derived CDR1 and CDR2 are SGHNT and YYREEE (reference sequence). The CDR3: CASSLAVEGYTF. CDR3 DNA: TGTGCCAGCAGCTTGGCCGTGGAAGGCTACACCTTC.

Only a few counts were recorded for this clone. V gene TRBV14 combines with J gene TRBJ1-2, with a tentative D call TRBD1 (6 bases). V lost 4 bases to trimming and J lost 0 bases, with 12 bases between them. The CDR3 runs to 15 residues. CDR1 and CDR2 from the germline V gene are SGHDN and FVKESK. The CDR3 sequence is CASSPWTETNYGYTF. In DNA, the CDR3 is TGTGCCAGCAGCCCATGGACAGAAACTAACTATGGCTACACCTTC. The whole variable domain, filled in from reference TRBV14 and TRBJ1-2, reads EAGVTQFPSHSVIEKGQTVTLRCDPISGHDNLYWYRRVMGKEIKFLLHFVKESKQDESGMPNNRFLAERTGGTYSTLKVQPAELEDSGVYFCASSPWTETNYGYTFGSGTRLTVV.

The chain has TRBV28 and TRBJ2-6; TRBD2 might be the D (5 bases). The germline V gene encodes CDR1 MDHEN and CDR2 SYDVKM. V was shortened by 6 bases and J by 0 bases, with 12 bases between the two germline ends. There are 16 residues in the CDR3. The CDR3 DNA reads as TGTGCCAGCAGCTGGGAGCTTTCCTCTGGGGCCAACGTCCTGACTTTC. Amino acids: CASSWELSSGANVLTF.

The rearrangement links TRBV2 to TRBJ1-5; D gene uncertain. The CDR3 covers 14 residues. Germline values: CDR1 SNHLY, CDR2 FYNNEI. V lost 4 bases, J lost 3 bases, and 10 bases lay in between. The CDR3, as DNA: TGTGCCAGCAGTGGGACGGTGAACAATCAGCCCCAGCATTTT. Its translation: CASSGTVNNQPQHF.

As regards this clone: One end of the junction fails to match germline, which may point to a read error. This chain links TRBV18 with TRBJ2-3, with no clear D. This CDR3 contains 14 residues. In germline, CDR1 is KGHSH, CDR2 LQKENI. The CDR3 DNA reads TGTGCCAGCTCTCCACCGTCTAGCACAGATACGCAGTATTTT. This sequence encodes CASSPPSSTDTQYF.

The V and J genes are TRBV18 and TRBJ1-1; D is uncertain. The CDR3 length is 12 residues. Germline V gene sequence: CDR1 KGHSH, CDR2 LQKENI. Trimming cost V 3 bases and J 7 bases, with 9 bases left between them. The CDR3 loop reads CASSPGPGEAFF. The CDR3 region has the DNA TGTGCCAGCTCACCCGGCCCGGGTGAAGCTTTCTTT.

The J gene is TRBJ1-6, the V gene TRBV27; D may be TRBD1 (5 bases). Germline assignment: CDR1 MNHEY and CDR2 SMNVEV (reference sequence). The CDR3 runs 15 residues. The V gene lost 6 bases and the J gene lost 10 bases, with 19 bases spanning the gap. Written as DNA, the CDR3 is TGTGCCAGCAGCAGAACCGGGACTTTGGGGTCACCCCTCCACTTT. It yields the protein CASSRTGTLGSPLHF.

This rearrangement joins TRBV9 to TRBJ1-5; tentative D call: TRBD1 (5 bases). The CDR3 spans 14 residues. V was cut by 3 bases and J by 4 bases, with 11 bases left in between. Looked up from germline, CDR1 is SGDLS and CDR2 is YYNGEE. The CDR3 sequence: CASSAGGGNQPQHF. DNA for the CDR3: TGTGCCAGCAGCGCGGGGGGAGGGAATCAGCCCCAGCATTTT.

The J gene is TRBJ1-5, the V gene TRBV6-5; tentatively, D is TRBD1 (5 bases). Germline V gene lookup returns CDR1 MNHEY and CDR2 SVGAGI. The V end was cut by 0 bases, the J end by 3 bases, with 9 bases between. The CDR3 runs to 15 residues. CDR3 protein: CASSYSMTANQPQHF. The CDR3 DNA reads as TGTGCCAGCAGTTACTCGATGACAGCCAATCAGCCCCAGCATTTT.

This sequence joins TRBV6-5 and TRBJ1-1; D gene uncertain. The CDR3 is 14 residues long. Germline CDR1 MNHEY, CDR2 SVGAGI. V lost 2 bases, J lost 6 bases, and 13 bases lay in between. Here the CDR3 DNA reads TGTGCCAGCAGTTACCTGGCTTACGCGGCTGAAGCTTTCTTT. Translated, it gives CASSYLAYAAEAFF.

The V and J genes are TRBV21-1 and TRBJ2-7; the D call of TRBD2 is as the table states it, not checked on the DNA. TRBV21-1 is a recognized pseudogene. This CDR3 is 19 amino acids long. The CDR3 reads CASSSGTSGLRGPLYEQYF. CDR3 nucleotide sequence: TGTGCCAGCAGTTCCGGGACTAGCGGCCTTAGGGGCCCCCTTTACGAGCAGTACTTC.

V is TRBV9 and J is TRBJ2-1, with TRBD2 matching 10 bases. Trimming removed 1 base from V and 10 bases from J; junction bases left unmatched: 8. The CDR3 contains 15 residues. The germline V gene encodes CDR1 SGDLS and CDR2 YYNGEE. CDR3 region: CASSVIAGGVGEQFF. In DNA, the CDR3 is TGTGCCAGCAGCGTAATAGCGGGAGGTGTAGGGGAGCAGTTCTTC.